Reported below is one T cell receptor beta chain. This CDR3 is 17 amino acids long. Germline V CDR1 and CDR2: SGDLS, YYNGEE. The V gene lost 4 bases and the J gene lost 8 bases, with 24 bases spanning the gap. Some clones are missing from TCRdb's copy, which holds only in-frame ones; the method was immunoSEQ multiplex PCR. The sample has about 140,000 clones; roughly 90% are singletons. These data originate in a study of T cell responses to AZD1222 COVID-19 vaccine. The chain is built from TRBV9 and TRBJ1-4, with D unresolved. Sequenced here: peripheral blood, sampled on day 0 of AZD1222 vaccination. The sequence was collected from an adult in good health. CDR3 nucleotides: TGTGCCAGCAGCCCCAAAGATTTAGGTTGGTCGGACGAAAAACTGTTTTTT. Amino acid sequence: CASSPKDLGWSDEKLFF.